These 25 T cell receptor beta chains were all obtained from the same sample, sequenced in a study of cytomegalovirus exposure and HLA in healthy donors. PCR was performed using 60 Vbeta and 13 Jbeta primers. Measured with immunoSEQ multiplex PCR; TCRdb has only the in-frame clones, and not every one. The sample contains some 160,000 clones, 80% to 85% of which appear only once. Sequenced input: PBMCs. These receptors all stem from a male donor in good health and CMV-seronegative.

The chain employs TRBV7-8 and TRBJ2-1; 9 bases agree with TRBD2. J was trimmed by 9 bases and V by 5 bases; bases with no gene match: 8. CDR3 size: 14 residues. The germline V gene has CDR1 SGHVS and CDR2 FQNEAQ. Here the CDR3 reads CASSALAGFGEQFF. CDR3 DNA sequence: TGTGCCAGCAGCGCGCTAGCGGGATTCGGTGAGCAGTTCTTC.

In DNA, the CDR3 is TGTGCCAGCAGCCAAGGGGCCGGGAGCTGGTCACCCCTCCACTTT. It specifies CASSQGAGSWSPLHF. The rearrangement uses TRBV4-2 and TRBJ1-6; no clear D. The V gene's germline CDR1 is LGHNA and CDR2 YNFKEQ. Trimming shortened V by 1 base and J by 10 bases, and 14 bases separated the two germline ends. CDR3 length equals 15 residues.

J is TRBJ2-1 and V is TRBV18; a possible D gene is TRBD2 (5 bases). Per the germline V gene, CDR1 is KGHSH and CDR2 is LQKENI. The CDR3 sequence is 16 residues long. Trimming stripped 6 bases from V and 5 bases from J, with 20 bases between. CDR3 bases: TGTGCCAGCTCCCATACTAGTGCCTTCTCGGACAATGAGCAGTTCTTC. Encoded protein: CASSHTSAFSDNEQFF.

This clone was found a few times. V and J are TRBV5-1 and TRBJ2-4; tentative D call: TRBD2 (5 bases). The CDR3 totals 15 residues. CDR1 is SGHRS, CDR2 YFSETQ, per germline. Trimming cost V 2 bases and J 2 bases, with 11 bases left between them. In DNA form, the CDR3 reads TGCGCCAGCAGCTTAGAATCCGGGACCAAAAACATTCAGTACTTC. Its translation: CASSLESGTKNIQYF.

The chain couples TRBV7-9 to TRBJ1-1; possibly TRBD1 for D (5 bases). Germline V gives CDR1 SEHNR, CDR2 FQNEAQ (reference sequence). The V end was cut by 2 bases, the J end by 3 bases, with 10 bases between. The CDR3 loop spans 14 amino acids. Written as DNA, the CDR3 is TGTGCCAGCAGCTTACAGGGAAGCGACACTGAAGCTTTCTTT. Protein sequence: CASSLQGSDTEAFF.

This clone appeared a few times. This rearrangement joins TRBV7-7 to TRBJ2-5, with TRBD1 as a possible D gene (6 bases). Matching the DNA end better, TRBJ2-7 makes the J call doubtful. Germline V gene data show CDR1 as SSHAT and CDR2 as FNYEAQ (reference sequence). The CDR3 runs 13 residues. CDR3 in amino acids: CASSRTDPYEQYF. Here the CDR3 DNA reads TGTGCCAGCAGTCGGACAGACCCCTACGAGCAGTACTTC.

With regard to this clone: This sample also contains other DNA sequences that code for the same CDR3. This chain connects TRBV6-5 to TRBJ1-5; no clear D. The V end lost 0 bases, the J end lost 6 bases, and 6 bases lay between the germline ends. Germline V gene sequence: CDR1 MNHEY, CDR2 SVGAGI. CDR3 length: 13 residues. The CDR3 nucleotides are TGTGCCAGCAGTTACTCAAGAGGTCAGCCCCAGCATTTT. Residues: CASSYSRGQPQHF.

This chain connects TRBV25-1 to TRBJ2-4; 7 nucleotides line up with TRBD1. Germline V lookup: CDR1 MGHDK, CDR2 SYGVNS. With V trimmed by 4 bases and J by 9 bases, 9 bases remained unmatched. This CDR3 contains 14 residues. In nucleotides, the CDR3 is TGTGCCAGCAGTGCTGGACAGGTTGGGGGCATTCAGTACTTC. It translates to CASSAGQVGGIQYF.

The rearrangement links TRBV5-8 to TRBJ2-5; 7 bases line up with TRBD1. This CDR3 comprises 14 residues. Per the germline V gene, CDR1 is SGHTS and CDR2 is YDEGEE. Unmatched junction bases numbered 10, after V lost 6 bases and J lost 5 bases. CDR3 DNA: TGTGCCAGCACCGCGAACAGGGGCCCTGAGACCCAGTACTTC. Translated: CASTANRGPETQYF.

The chain carries TRBV7-9 and TRBJ1-5; the D gene is possibly TRBD1 (5 bases). There are 15 residues in the CDR3. The V gene's germline CDR1 is SEHNR and CDR2 FQNEAQ (reference sequence). Trimming took 5 bases from V and 0 from J, leaving 11 bases between them. DNA for the CDR3: TGTGCCAGCAGCCCCATTGGGGCTAGCAATCAGCCCCAGCATTTT. Protein product: CASSPIGASNQPQHF.

The rearrangement links TRBV27 to TRBJ2-3; no clear D. Germline lookup yields CDR1 MNHEY and CDR2 SMNVEV (reference sequence). The CDR3 has 14 amino acids. The V end was cut by 5 bases, the J end by 7 bases, with 16 bases between. This CDR3 reads CASSPTSELNTQYF. DNA of the CDR3: TGTGCCAGCAGTCCTACCTCTGAGCTGAATACGCAGTATTTT.

This clone was seen once. An end of the junction differs from the germline gene, which may be a read error. J is TRBJ2-5 and V is TRBV5-1; TRBD2 matches at 14 bases. This CDR3 comprises 16 residues. Germline CDR1 is SGHRS and CDR2 is YFSETQ. The chain's CDR3 is CASSMGLAGVGEAQYF. As DNA, the CDR3 is TGCGCCAGCAGCATGGGACTAGCGGGAGTAGGAGAGGCCCAGTACTTC.

This chain joins TRBV7-2 and TRBJ2-7, with TRBD2 as a possible D gene (7 bases). Trimming stripped 5 bases from V and 5 bases from J, with 13 bases between. Per the germline V gene, CDR1 is SGHTA and CDR2 is FQGNSA. The length of the CDR3 is 13 residues. CDR3 protein: CASSRLGGDEQYF. The CDR3 DNA follows: TGTGCCAGCAGCAGACTAGGGGGGGACGAGCAGTACTTC.

This clone was seen just once. This chain uses TRBV6-1 with TRBJ2-7; 7 bases match TRBD2. This CDR3 is built from 16 residues. Per germline, CDR1 MNHNS and CDR2 SASEGT. The V gene end was trimmed by 3 bases and the J gene end by 3 bases; junction bases not matched to a gene: 11. CDR3 nucleotides: TGTGCCAGCAGTGACGGCCCCTATACTAGCGACTACGAGCAGTACTTC. The encoded protein is CASSDGPYTSDYEQYF.

This clone turned up a few times. This chain uses TRBV4-3 with TRBJ1-1; a possible D gene is TRBD1 (5 bases). CDR1 is LGHNA and CDR2 is YSLEER in the germline V gene. V shed 0 bases and J shed 1 base, with 9 bases lying between them. The CDR3 sequence is 15 residues long. In DNA, the CDR3 is TGCGCCAGCAGCCAAGATAGCCAGGGGAACACTGAAGCTTTCTTT. Protein product: CASSQDSQGNTEAFF.

The chain joins TRBV5-1 to TRBJ2-2, with TRBD2 identical over 11 bases. This CDR3 is built from 16 residues. The germline gives CDR1 SGHRS, CDR2 YFSETQ. The J segment lost 1 base and the V segment lost 1 base, leaving 0 bases of the junction unmatched. The CDR3, as DNA: TGCGCCAGCAGCTTGACTAGCGGGGGGAACACCGGGGAGCTGTTTTTT. Translated, it gives CASSLTSGGNTGELFF.

The V call is TRBV10-3, the J call TRBJ2-1; TRBD1 aligns across 8 bases. Germline V gene lookup returns CDR1 ENHRY and CDR2 SYGVKD. The CDR3 covers 14 residues. V lost 5 bases and J lost 6; bases outside the gene matches: 6. The CDR3 DNA reads TGTGCCATCAGTTCTACGACAGGGGTCAATGAGCAGTTCTTC. Translation: CAISSTTGVNEQFF.

The chain couples TRBV28 to TRBJ1-1, with 7 bases lining up with TRBD1. The CDR3 length is 13 residues. Germline CDR1 is MDHEN and CDR2 is SYDVKM. V shed 7 bases, J shed 7 bases, and the junction held 9 bases outside the gene matches. The CDR3 reads CASNPRGRGEAFF. CDR3 bases: TGTGCCAGCAACCCCAGGGGGAGAGGTGAAGCTTTCTTT.

The chain joins TRBV9 to TRBJ2-7, with 7 positions matching TRBD1. Germline values: CDR1 SGDLS, CDR2 YYNGEE. Germline trimming cut 0 bases from V and 3 bases from J; bases unmatched to any gene: 9. This CDR3 has 16 residues. The CDR3 spells CASSVGSTGSVYEQYF. CDR3 DNA sequence: TGTGCCAGCAGCGTAGGATCGACAGGGTCGGTCTACGAGCAGTACTTC.

The V gene is TRBV5-1, the J gene TRBJ2-7; no clear D gene. Per germline, CDR1 SGHRS and CDR2 YFSETQ. V shed 0 bases and J shed 0 bases, with 7 bases lying between them. The length of the CDR3 is 14 residues. DNA for the CDR3: TGCGCCAGCAGCTTGGCTGCTACCTCCTACGAGCAGTACTTC. It codes for CASSLAATSYEQYF. Full variable domain (rest looked up from reference TRBV5-1 and TRBJ2-7): KAGVTQTPRYLIKTRGQQVTLSCSPISGHRSVSWYQQTPGQGLQFLFEYFSETQRNKGNFPGRFSGRQFSNSRSEMNVSTLELGDSALYLCASSLAATSYEQYFGPGTRLTVT.

This clone was recorded a few times. The rearrangement links TRBV6-6 to TRBJ2-1; 9 bases map to TRBD1. The CDR3 loop spans 15 amino acids. Losses at the gene ends were 6 bases for V and 3 bases for J; bases not matched to a gene: 6. CDR1 MNHNY and CDR2 SVGAGI come from the germline V gene (reference sequence). The CDR3 loop reads CASSRQGGDYNEQFF. The CDR3 bases are TGTGCCAGCAGCCGACAGGGGGGGGACTACAATGAGCAGTTCTTC.

This clone was counted once. This CDR3 is CASSSGQGGDTQYF. The CDR3, as DNA: TGTGCCAGCAGCTCTGGACAGGGAGGAGATACGCAGTATTTT. This sequence joins TRBV5-4 and TRBJ2-3; TRBD1 matches 8 bases. This CDR3 comprises 14 residues. Germline V gene sequence: CDR1 SGHNT, CDR2 YYREEE (reference sequence). Trimming at V came to 3 bases and at J to 5 bases, leaving 5 bases not matched to a gene.

The gene calls are TRBV7-6 and TRBJ1-2; D not resolved. Germline V gene data show CDR1 as SGHVS and CDR2 as FNYEAQ. The CDR3 runs 13 residues. Trimming took 1 base from V and 5 from J, leaving 8 bases between them. CDR3 bases: TGTGCCAGCAGCTTAGGGAGGACGTATGGCTACACCTTC. This codes for CASSLGRTYGYTF.

The table lists this clone with a few counts. V usage is TRBV5-1 and J usage is TRBJ2-7, with 9 nucleotides matching TRBD2. V trimming: 0 bases; J trimming: 5 bases; junction bases outside the gene matches: 6. CDR1 is SGHRS and CDR2 is YFSETQ in the germline V gene. The CDR3 extends over 15 amino acids. CDR3 amino acids: CASSLGLAATNEQYF. As DNA, the CDR3 is TGCGCCAGCAGCTTGGGACTAGCGGCTACCAACGAGCAGTACTTC.

The gene calls are TRBV6-1 and TRBJ1-6; 9 bases line up with TRBD1. The CDR3 loop spans 15 amino acids. Germline values: CDR1 MNHNS, CDR2 SASEGT. V was clipped by 1 base and J by 10 bases; unmatched bases: 5. CDR3 in DNA: TGTGCCAGCAGTGAAGGGACAGGGGTCCGGTCACCCCTCCACTTT. Translated, it gives CASSEGTGVRSPLHF.